This TCR beta chain derives from a study of OX40 agonist ivuxolimab in advanced cancers. At the level of the study: A mean age of roughly 62 years, range roughly 20 to 79, was recorded, and roughly 80% were male. Anti-PD-1, anti-PD-L1 or anti-CTLA-4 therapy given earlier was allowed, and 35% to 50% had some.

The CDR3 has 14 amino acids. Trimming at V came to 4 bases and at J to 3 bases, leaving 6 bases not matched to a gene. From germline, CDR1 is SGHRS and CDR2 YFSETQ. This clone is termed medium-sized. Some clones are missing from TCRdb's copy, which holds only in-frame ones; the method was immunoSEQ multiplex PCR. The table records 60,000 or so clones, 75% to 90% of them present only once. The sample consisted of CD4+ or CD8+ T cells sorted from blood, taken in a trial of the OX40 agonist ivuxolimab. This clonotype was sampled from an adult with an advanced solid tumor such as melanoma, head and neck, liver or kidney cancer. The chain has TRBV5-1 and TRBJ2-7; 8 nucleotides align to TRBD1. The DNA for the CDR3 is TGCGCCAGCAGCCCCGGGACAGGCAACTACGAGCAGTACTTC. Protein: CASSPGTGNYEQYF.